This passage covers 28 T cell receptor beta chains from one sample sequenced in a study of T-cell reconstitution after alpha-beta-depleted transplantation in children (dated by TCRdb to 2016 to 2018). Libraries were made using PCR. The instrument was an Illumina HiSeq 2500. To normalize quantification of the TCRbeta repertoire, the TCR libraries were built with molecular barcoding that relied on unique molecular identifiers. The public sequencing data were trimmed at Q25 with fastp and processed into clonotypes with MiXCR by TCRdb, which kept only in-frame beta chains. Identical CDR3 proteins give one entry, which carries the most common genes and DNA. The sample records about 610,000 distinct CDR3 sequences, roughly a tenth of which are singletons. Of the sample, less than 5% falls within the top ten clones. Sequencing was performed on PBMCs from the stem cell graft donor, taken from the stem cell graft. These receptors came from a human donor who donated a stem cell graft to a child with acute myeloid leukemia.

The V call is TRBV18, the J call TRBJ2-1, with D maybe TRBD1 (6 bases). CDR1 is KGHSH, CDR2 LQKENI, per germline. Trimming pared 4 bases from V and 0 bases from J, leaving 13 bases between. The CDR3 has 16 amino acids. The CDR3 nucleotides read TGTGCCAGCTCACTAGGACAGCCTGGCTCCTACAATGAGCAGTTCTTC. Translated, it gives CASSLGQPGSYNEQFF.

This clonotype was seen many times. This rearrangement joins TRBV5-1 to TRBJ2-1; maybe TRBD2 (5 bases). Germline assignment: CDR1 SGHRS and CDR2 YFSETQ. V was cut by 0 bases and J by 8 bases, with 18 bases left in between. The CDR3 is made up of 16 amino acids. The CDR3 nucleotides are TGCGCCAGCAGCTTGGAGCGGAGAGGAGATTGGGATGAGCAGTTCTTC. Translation: CASSLERRGDWDEQFF.

This rearrangement joins TRBV20-1 to TRBJ2-7; 12 nucleotides align to TRBD2. The CDR3 is 15 residues long. Germline loops: CDR1 DFQATT, CDR2 SNEGSKA (reference sequence). J was trimmed by 3 bases and V by 6 bases; bases with no gene match: 9. CDR3 DNA sequence: TGCAGTGCCGGCGCTAGCGGGAGGGTTTTCTACGAGCAGTACTTC. This gives the protein CSAGASGRVFYEQYF.

This clonotype was found many times. The rearrangement links TRBV4-3 to TRBJ1-6; tentative D call: TRBD1 (6 bases). V shed 1 base and J shed 10 bases, with 14 bases lying between them. The CDR3 has 15 residues. The germline V gene has CDR1 LGHNA and CDR2 YSLEER. The CDR3 is CASSQVWGGWSPLHF. In DNA form, the CDR3 reads TGCGCCAGCAGCCAAGTTTGGGGGGGCTGGTCACCCCTCCACTTT.

The chain combines TRBV20-1 with TRBJ1-3, with D perhaps matching TRBD1 (6 bases). Trimming cost V 6 bases and J 2 bases, with 11 bases left between them. The CDR3 extends over 13 amino acids. Germline V CDR1 and CDR2: DFQATT, SNEGSKA (reference sequence). The CDR3 sequence: CSARQATGNTIYF. The CDR3 DNA follows: TGCAGTGCCAGACAGGCAACTGGAAACACCATATATTTT.

This clonotype appeared a few times. The rearrangement uses TRBV6-1 and TRBJ2-3; 7 nucleotides align to TRBD1. Germline CDR1 and CDR2: MNHNS and SASEGT. This CDR3 has 16 residues. V lost 6 bases, J lost 1 base, and 10 bases stayed unmatched. This CDR3 is CASSRQGQAGTDTQYF. As DNA, the CDR3 is TGTGCCAGCAGCCGACAGGGCCAGGCCGGCACAGATACGCAGTATTTT.

This clonotype has ten or more counts. The chain has TRBV11-2 and TRBJ2-5; perhaps D is TRBD1 or TRBD2 (6 bases each). V gave up 3 bases and J gave up 5 bases, with 10 bases separating them. Germline assignment: CDR1 SGHAT and CDR2 FQNNGV. The length of the CDR3 is 13 residues. Here the CDR3 reads CASSFGGLETQYF. The CDR3 region has the DNA TGTGCCAGCAGCTTCGGGGGCTTGGAGACCCAGTACTTC.

The J gene is TRBJ1-1, the V gene TRBV7-9; D gene uncertain. The V gene lost 4 bases and the J gene lost 6 bases, with 12 bases spanning the gap. The germline V gene encodes CDR1 SEHNR and CDR2 FQNEAQ (reference sequence). The CDR3 loop spans 13 amino acids. CDR3 residues: CASSSPTSAEAFF. As DNA, the CDR3 is TGTGCCAGCAGCTCCCCGACGAGCGCTGAAGCTTTCTTT.

In its sample, this clonotype was seen a few times. The V and J genes are TRBV28 and TRBJ2-3, with 11 bases aligning to TRBD2. The CDR3 length is 18 residues. Germline V lookup: CDR1 MDHEN, CDR2 SYDVKM. The ends lost 3 bases at V and 3 bases at J; junction bases unmatched: 11. In DNA form, the CDR3 reads TGTGCCAGCAGTTTCGGGGTAGCGGGAGGGCCCCGTACAGATACGCAGTATTTT. Amino acid sequence: CASSFGVAGGPRTDTQYF.

The chain has TRBV6-1 and TRBJ2-1; a weak D match, TRBD2 (6 bases). CDR1 is MNHNS and CDR2 is SASEGT in the germline V gene. V was pared by 5 bases and J by 2 bases, with 13 bases between. CDR3 length: 15 amino acids. CDR3 DNA sequence: TGTGCCAGCAGTCCCGGGGAGGCGGCCTACAATGAGCAGTTCTTC. Translating gives CASSPGEAAYNEQFF.

The chain links TRBV20-1 to TRBJ2-7, with 10 bases matching TRBD2. The CDR3 is 19 residues long. Germline V gene sequence: CDR1 DFQATT, CDR2 SNEGSKA (reference sequence). Germline trimming cut 3 bases from V and 2 bases from J; bases unmatched to any gene: 19. CDR3 in amino acids: CSASVPGGGSGRMAYEQYF. The CDR3 DNA is TGCAGTGCTAGCGTTCCGGGCGGGGGTAGCGGGAGGATGGCCTACGAGCAGTACTTC.

In its sample, this clonotype was seen a few times. The V and J genes are TRBV7-2 and TRBJ2-1; D is perhaps TRBD2 (6 bases). V was shortened by 5 bases and J by 8 bases, with 13 bases between the two germline ends. The CDR3 loop spans 13 amino acids. In germline, CDR1 is SGHTA, CDR2 FQGNSA. As DNA, the CDR3 is TGTGCCAGCAGCCAGCGCGGGACCCATGAGCAGTTCTTC. It translates to CASSQRGTHEQFF.

The rearrangement links TRBV5-4 to TRBJ2-3, with D tentatively TRBD1 or TRBD2 (5 bases each). Trimming cost V 7 bases and J 5 bases, with 14 bases left between them. The CDR3 is 13 residues long. Germline loops: CDR1 SGHNT, CDR2 YYREEE (reference sequence). The CDR3 protein is CASHGTVGDTQYF. The CDR3 coding sequence is TGTGCCAGCCACGGGACCGTGGGAGATACGCAGTATTTT. The complete variable domain, with remaining parts taken from reference TRBV5-4 and TRBJ2-3, reads ETGVTQSPTHLIKTRGQQVTLRCSSQSGHNTVSWYQQALGQGPQFIFQYYREEENGRGNFPPRFSGLQFPNYSSELNVNALELDDSALYLCASHGTVGDTQYFGPGTRLTVL.

The chain carries TRBV6-2 or TRBV6-3 and TRBJ2-3; D gene unclear. Germline V CDR1 and CDR2: MNHEY, SVGEGT. Deletions cut 0 bases from V and 2 bases from J, with 3 bases between. The CDR3 has 13 amino acids. CDR3 residues: CASSYSTTDTQYF. CDR3 DNA sequence: TGTGCCAGCAGTTACTCGACCACAGATACGCAGTATTTT.

This clonotype has a handful of counts. J is TRBJ2-3 and V is TRBV5-1, with 16 bases identical to TRBD2. The ends lost 3 bases at V and 2 bases at J; junction bases unmatched: 9. The CDR3 extends over 19 amino acids. Germline V lookup: CDR1 SGHRS, CDR2 YFSETQ. The chain's CDR3 is CASSSTPGLAGGATDTQYF. CDR3 bases: TGCGCCAGCAGCTCTACCCCGGGACTAGCGGGAGGGGCCACAGATACGCAGTATTTT.

For the CDR3, the DNA is TGTGCCAGCAGCAAAGCGCATGACGGAACTAACTATGGCTACACCTTC. This sequence encodes CASSKAHDGTNYGYTF. The V call is TRBV21-1, the J call TRBJ1-2. TRBV21-1 is a pseudogene locus. This CDR3 is built from 16 residues.

This clonotype was seen more than once but under ten times. The chain couples TRBV12-3 or TRBV12-4 to TRBJ2-1; the D gene is possibly TRBD2 (5 bases). This CDR3 has 16 amino acids. Trimming cost V 3 bases and J 1 base, with 13 bases left between them. The CDR3 sequence is CASSLKASRSYNEQFF. CDR3 in DNA: TGTGCCAGCAGTTTGAAGGCTAGCAGATCCTACAATGAGCAGTTCTTC.

This clonotype showed up just a few times. The chain couples TRBV28 to TRBJ1-1; 9 nucleotides align to TRBD1. The CDR3 spans 16 residues. The germline gives CDR1 MDHEN, CDR2 SYDVKM. Trimming took 8 bases from V and 3 from J; bases not matched to a gene: 13. This CDR3 is CASPDGTGKIDTEAFF. The DNA of the CDR3 is TGTGCCAGCCCCGACGGGACAGGGAAGATAGACACTGAAGCTTTCTTT. The entire variable domain, with the rest obtained from reference TRBV28 and TRBJ1-1, is as follows: DVKVTQSSRYLVKRTGEKVFLECVQDMDHENMFWYRQDPGLGLRLIYFSYDVKMKEKGDIPEGYSVSREKKERFSLILESASTNQTSMYLCASPDGTGKIDTEAFFGQGTRLTVV.

The chain recombines TRBV7-2 with TRBJ1-1, with TRBD1 as a possible D gene (5 bases). Germline assignment: CDR1 SGHTA and CDR2 FQGNSA. The CDR3 sequence is 15 residues long. V gave up 1 base and J gave up 1 base, with 10 bases separating them. CDR3: CASSLVGTSNTEAFF. In nucleotides, the CDR3 is TGTGCCAGCAGCTTAGTAGGGACTTCGAACACTGAAGCTTTCTTT.

This clonotype was counted ten times or more. The V and J genes are TRBV12-3 or TRBV12-4 and TRBJ1-1, with D perhaps TRBD1 (5 bases). The CDR3 spans 13 residues. The V gene lost 2 bases and the J gene lost 1 base, with 5 bases spanning the gap. This CDR3 reads CASSLQGNTEAFF. The CDR3 region has the DNA TGTGCCAGCAGTTTACAGGGGAACACTGAAGCTTTCTTT.

The V gene is TRBV18, the J gene TRBJ2-3, with TRBD1 matching over 7 bases. The ends lost 5 bases at V and 9 bases at J; junction bases unmatched: 8. The CDR3 is 13 amino acids. Germline V gene sequence: CDR1 KGHSH, CDR2 LQKENI. DNA for the CDR3: TGTGCCAGCTCAACTGAGACAGGGCGAACGCAGTATTTT. Encoded protein: CASSTETGRTQYF.

In its sample, this clonotype was seen many times. The chain joins TRBV7-9 to TRBJ2-2; D tentatively fits TRBD1 or TRBD2 (5 bases each). V lost 4 bases and J lost 5, with 20 bases in between. Germline V lookup: CDR1 SEHNR, CDR2 FQNEAQ (reference sequence). This CDR3 comprises 17 residues. CDR3 bases: TGTGCCAGCAGCTCGCCGGGGCCTCTGCAGCGAACCGGGGAGCTGTTTTTT. The encoded protein is CASSSPGPLQRTGELFF.

This clonotype has at least ten counts. V and J are TRBV29-1 and TRBJ1-1, with D perhaps TRBD1 (5 bases). Per the germline V gene, CDR1 is SQVTM and CDR2 is ANQGSEA. Trimming took 4 bases from V and 4 from J, leaving 7 bases between them. The CDR3 totals 11 residues. The CDR3 loop reads CSVVGPTEAFF. The CDR3, as DNA: TGCAGCGTTGTGGGGCCCACTGAAGCTTTCTTT.

The V and J genes are TRBV6-2 or TRBV6-3 and TRBJ1-3, with D perhaps matching TRBD1 (5 bases). This CDR3 has 15 amino acids. The V end was cut by 6 bases, the J end by 0 bases, with 12 bases between. Per germline, CDR1 MNHEY and CDR2 SVGEGT. The CDR3 sequence: CASSRTGSSGNTIYF. The CDR3 coding sequence is TGTGCCAGCAGCCGAACAGGTTCCTCTGGAAACACCATATATTTT.

This sequence joins TRBV6-2 or TRBV6-3 and TRBJ1-2; D remains ambiguous. The germline V gene has CDR1 MNHEY and CDR2 SVGEGT. The CDR3 extends over 15 amino acids. The V gene lost 3 bases and the J gene lost 2 bases, with 13 bases spanning the gap. The CDR3 reads CASSYPGGGNYGYTF. For the CDR3, the DNA is TGTGCCAGCAGTTATCCGGGCGGCGGGAACTATGGCTACACCTTC.

The table lists this clonotype with a few counts. The chain employs TRBV20-1 and TRBJ2-5; D gene unclear. Germline CDR1 and CDR2: DFQATT and SNEGSKA (reference sequence). V was trimmed by 7 bases and J by 5 bases, leaving 14 bases between them. This CDR3 region has 12 residues. Here the CDR3 reads CSVSGSGETQYF. The CDR3 DNA is TGCAGTGTCTCGGGTTCCGGGGAGACCCAGTACTTC.

The chain couples TRBV2 to TRBJ2-7; TRBD2 is a possible D gene (5 bases). Germline V gene data show CDR1 as SNHLY and CDR2 as FYNNEI. Trimming left V 6 bases short and J 5 bases short, with 11 bases between. The CDR3 sequence is 12 residues long. CDR3 protein: CASRTTQDEQYF. As DNA, the CDR3 is TGTGCCAGCAGGACTACCCAAGACGAGCAGTACTTC.

V and J are TRBV4-2 and TRBJ2-1, with TRBD2 matching over 7 bases. V shed 3 bases and J 5 bases; nucleotides not matched to a gene: 16. This CDR3 is 18 amino acids long. Germline lookup yields CDR1 LGHNA and CDR2 YNFKEQ. The CDR3 sequence: CASSHLTIGGRENNEQFF. In nucleotides, the CDR3 is TGTGCCAGCAGCCATCTTACTATCGGCGGGAGAGAAAACAATGAGCAGTTCTTC.